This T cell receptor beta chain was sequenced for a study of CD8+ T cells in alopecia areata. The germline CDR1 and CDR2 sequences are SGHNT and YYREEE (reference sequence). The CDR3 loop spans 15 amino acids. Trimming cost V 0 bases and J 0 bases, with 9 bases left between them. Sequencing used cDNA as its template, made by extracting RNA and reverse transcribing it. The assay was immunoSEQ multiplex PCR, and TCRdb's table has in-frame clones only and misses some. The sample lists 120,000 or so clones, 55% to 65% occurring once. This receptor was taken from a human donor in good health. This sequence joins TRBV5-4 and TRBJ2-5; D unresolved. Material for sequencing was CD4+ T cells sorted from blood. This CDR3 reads CASSLAGLYQETQYF. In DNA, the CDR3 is TGTGCCAGCAGCTTGGCCGGGTTATACCAAGAGACCCAGTACTTC.